What follows are 21 T cell receptor beta chains derived from one specimen sequenced in a study of T cell responses to AZD1222 COVID-19 vaccine (dated by TCRdb to 2020 to 2023). Libraries were prepared through the immunoSEQ multiplex PCR assay. TCRdb took over this immuneACCESS table, retaining in-frame rearrangements with V and J assigned. Such tables are incomplete; in checked studies, under half of the missing clones stem from an unresolved V gene, and the remainder is unexplained. This sample has 110,000 to 150,000 clones in its table, and approximately 92% of those were observed once. Less than 3.5% of the sample is taken by the ten largest. This specimen's time point label, per the study, means: about 28 days (+/-7) after the second vaccine dose. The sample consisted of peripheral blood, taken 28 days after the second AZD1222 dose. These receptors all stem from an adult who received the AZD1222 COVID-19 vaccine.

The rearrangement links TRBV5-1 to TRBJ1-6, with no clear D. Looked up from germline, CDR1 is SGHRS and CDR2 is YFSETQ. V was trimmed by 4 bases and J by 6 bases, leaving 11 bases between them. The CDR3 runs to 14 residues. The CDR3 loop reads CASSGSGINSPLHF. Here the CDR3 DNA reads TGCGCCAGCAGCGGCTCCGGGATTAATTCACCCCTCCACTTT.

The chain carries TRBV7-7 and TRBJ2-5, with a weak D call TRBD2 (5 bases). Germline loops: CDR1 SSHAT, CDR2 FNYEAQ (reference sequence). There are 12 residues in the CDR3. The V gene lost 6 bases and the J gene lost 5 bases, with 10 bases spanning the gap. The DNA of the CDR3 is TGTGCCAGCAGTCCCCCGGGGGAGACCCAGTACTTC. As protein: CASSPPGETQYF. Variable domain in full (rest from reference TRBV7-7 and TRBJ2-5): GAGVSQSPRYKVTKRGQDVTLRCDPISSHATLYWYQQALGQGPEFLTYFNYEAQPDKSGLPSDRFSAERPEGSISTLTIQRTEQRDSAMYRCASSPPGETQYFGPGTRLLVL.

The rearrangement links TRBV5-1 to TRBJ1-1; D gene unclear. Germline lookup yields CDR1 SGHRS and CDR2 YFSETQ. V lost 2 bases and J 2 bases, leaving 13 bases between the germline ends. This CDR3 region has 15 residues. DNA of the CDR3: TGCGCCAGCAGCTTTATGGATCTAATCAACACTGAAGCTTTCTTT. This translates into CASSFMDLINTEAFF.

The V call is TRBV7-8, the J call TRBJ2-3; TRBD2 agrees at 8 bases. This CDR3 has 24 residues. Per germline, CDR1 SGHVS and CDR2 FQNEAQ. The ends lost 5 bases at V and 0 bases at J; junction bases unmatched: 31. The CDR3 nucleotides read TGTGCCAGCAGCCCCCCACCAAGTCGGTCTTTCGTAGCGGGACTAGTGATTAGCACAGATACGCAGTATTTT. Translating it yields CASSPPPSRSFVAGLVISTDTQYF.

The rearrangement joins TRBV2 to TRBJ2-2; D not resolved. This CDR3 has 14 residues. CDR1 is SNHLY and CDR2 is FYNNEI in the germline V gene. Trimming stripped 6 bases from V and 4 bases from J, with 12 bases between. CDR3 nucleotide sequence: TGTGCCAGCAGGAGAGAAGATTTCACCGGGGAGCTGTTTTTT. Translating it yields CASRREDFTGELFF.

V is TRBV6-2 or TRBV6-3 and J is TRBJ1-2; tentatively, D is TRBD1 (6 bases). The CDR3 consists of 15 residues. CDR1 MNHEY and CDR2 SVGEGT come from the germline V gene. V was clipped by 4 bases and J by 5 bases, with 17 bases between them. DNA of the CDR3: TGTGCCAGCAGTTTCACCACGGGACACCAATATGGCTACACCTTC. Protein product: CASSFTTGHQYGYTF.

This clone appeared a single time. The rearrangement links TRBV2 to TRBJ1-4; D remains unclear. This CDR3 region has 14 residues. V lost 7 bases and J 3 bases, leaving 12 bases between the germline ends. Germline V CDR1 and CDR2: SNHLY, FYNNEI. The CDR3 DNA reads TGTGCCAGCACTGGCTTGGGTCCTAATGAAAAACTGTTTTTT. This translates into CASTGLGPNEKLFF. Combining the CDR3 with reference TRBV2 and TRBJ1-4 gives the whole variable domain EPEVTQTPSHQVTQMGQEVILRCVPISNHLYFYWYRQILGQKVEFLVSFYNNEISEKSEIFDDQFSVERPDGSNFTLKIRSTKLEDSAMYFCASTGLGPNEKLFFGSGTQLSVL.

The rearrangement uses TRBV5-5 and TRBJ1-5; a possible D gene is TRBD1 (6 bases). Germline CDR1 SGHKS, CDR2 YYEKEE (reference sequence). The CDR3 totals 15 residues. Trimming stripped 4 bases from V and 0 bases from J, with 11 bases between. CDR3 protein: CASSRTEYSNQPQHF. The DNA for the CDR3 is TGTGCCAGCAGCCGGACAGAATATAGCAATCAGCCCCAGCATTTT.

This clone was detected once. The chain employs TRBV19 and TRBJ1-5, with D maybe TRBD1 (6 bases). CDR1 is LNHDA, CDR2 SQIVND, per germline (reference sequence). The CDR3 consists of 16 residues. With 0 bases removed from V and 6 bases from J, the gap between germline ends came to 15 bases. As DNA, the CDR3 is TGTGCCAGTAGTATAGATCGGGGGCAGGGCGGTCAGCCCCAGCATTTT. Translated: CASSIDRGQGGQPQHF.

The chain uses TRBV20-1 and TRBJ2-1; 9 bases agree with TRBD2. CDR3 size: 14 residues. The junction had 0 bases not matched to a gene; V was cut back by 3 bases and J by 0 bases. Germline V gene sequence: CDR1 DFQATT, CDR2 SNEGSKA (reference sequence). The CDR3 nucleotides read TGCAGTGCTAGTAGCGGGAGCTCCTACAATGAGCAGTTCTTC. This translates into CSASSGSSYNEQFF.

The chain carries TRBV28 and TRBJ1-2, with D perhaps matching TRBD1 (5 bases). This CDR3 is built from 15 residues. Germline CDR1 is MDHEN and CDR2 is SYDVKM. V was trimmed by 6 bases and J by 4 bases, leaving 18 bases between them. CDR3 sequence: CASSLHRSGSYGYTF. CDR3 nucleotides: TGTGCCAGCAGCCTACACAGGTCGGGATCCTATGGCTACACCTTC.

The CDR3 coding sequence is TGTGCCAGCAGTGACCGGACAGGGCCCGGGGAGCTGTTTTTT. It specifies CASSDRTGPGELFF. The V call is TRBV2, the J call TRBJ2-2; 8 bases agree with TRBD1. V lost 3 bases to trimming and J lost 6 bases; unmatched junction nucleotides: 3. The CDR3 contains 14 residues. Germline CDR1 reads SNHLY; CDR2 reads FYNNEI.

This clone is labeled as medium-sized (0.01 to 0.1%). The V and J genes are TRBV27 and TRBJ1-2, with TRBD1 as a possible D gene (5 bases). Trimming took 4 bases from V and 7 from J, leaving 13 bases between them. This CDR3 spans 13 amino acids. Germline loops: CDR1 MNHEY, CDR2 SMNVEV (reference sequence). This chain's CDR3 is CASSWSGTTGYTF. The CDR3 DNA follows: TGTGCCAGCAGTTGGTCAGGGACGACTGGCTACACCTTC.

This chain uses TRBV10-3 with TRBJ2-1; 8 bases fit TRBD2. The V and J ends lost 11 bases and 6 bases, in that order; junction bases with no gene match: 18. There are 16 residues in the CDR3. Germline V CDR1 and CDR2: ENHRY, SYGVKD. Written as DNA, the CDR3 is TGTGCCTGTTCGCTAGCGGGCGGGGGAGACGGCAATGAGCAGTTCTTC. Residues: CACSLAGGGDGNEQFF.

The rearrangement uses TRBV7-2 and TRBJ2-2; 7 bases align to TRBD1. The CDR3 is made up of 15 amino acids. Germline V gives CDR1 SGHTA, CDR2 FQGNSA. V was pared by 1 base and J by 10 bases, with 9 bases of the junction left unmatched. The CDR3 coding sequence is TGTGCCAGCAGCTTAGGAAACAGGGGTGTCGCGGAGCTGTTTTTT. It yields the protein CASSLGNRGVAELFF. The full variable domain, rest sourced from reference TRBV7-2 and TRBJ2-2, is GAGVSQSPSNKVTEKGKDVELRCDPISGHTALYWYRQSLGQGLEFLIYFQGNSAPDKSGLPSDRFSAERTGGSVSTLTIQRTQQEDSAVYLCASSLGNRGVAELFFGEGSRLTVL.

This rearrangement joins TRBV19 to TRBJ2-3; 7 bases are a match to TRBD2. The CDR3 is 14 amino acids. Germline loops: CDR1 LNHDA, CDR2 SQIVND (reference sequence). The junction had 4 bases not matched to a gene; V was cut back by 3 bases and J by 4 bases. The CDR3 bases are TGTGCCAGTAGTATCGCGGGAGTGGCAGATACGCAGTATTTT. This translates into CASSIAGVADTQYF.

V usage is TRBV3-1 (or the pseudogene TRBV3-2) and J usage is TRBJ2-1; TRBD2 matches 9 bases. V was pared by 4 bases and J by 0 bases, with 4 bases of the junction left unmatched. Germline V CDR1 and CDR2: LGHDT, YNNKEL (reference sequence). The CDR3 length is 16 residues. CDR3: CASSRGREGSYNEQFF. CDR3 DNA: TGTGCCAGCAGCCGCGGGAGGGAGGGCTCCTACAATGAGCAGTTCTTC.

This chain uses TRBV6-2 or TRBV6-3 with TRBJ2-1; a possible D gene is TRBD2 (6 bases). The CDR3 covers 17 residues. V was trimmed by 4 bases and J by 4 bases, leaving 20 bases between them. CDR1 and CDR2 (germline): MNHEY, SVGEGT. The CDR3 spells CASSSRIGREPYNEQFF. In DNA form, the CDR3 reads TGTGCCAGCAGTTCCCGAATTGGTCGGGAGCCATACAATGAGCAGTTCTTC.

This chain connects TRBV2 to TRBJ2-7; D is unclear. Trimming cost V 7 bases and J 2 bases, with 18 bases left between them. Germline V gene data show CDR1 as SNHLY and CDR2 as FYNNEI. The CDR3 runs 15 residues. CDR3 coding DNA: TGTGCCAGCACCCCTGCTGCGGCACCTACCTACGAGCAGTACTTC. Translated: CASTPAAAPTYEQYF.

This chain joins TRBV18 and TRBJ2-7, with 7 bases matching TRBD1. Losses at the gene ends were 2 bases for V and 3 bases for J; bases not matched to a gene: 7. Germline values: CDR1 KGHSH, CDR2 LQKENI. This CDR3 spans 15 amino acids. This chain's CDR3 is CASSPETGLSYEQYF. The CDR3, as DNA: TGTGCCAGCTCACCAGAGACAGGGTTGAGCTACGAGCAGTACTTC.

This clone has just a few counts. The rearrangement links TRBV29-1 to TRBJ1-2, with D hard to call. CDR1 and CDR2 (germline): SQVTM, ANQGSEA. The CDR3 has 12 amino acids. V dropped 3 bases and J dropped 2 bases, with 7 bases sitting between them. CDR3 residues: CSVDELNYGYTF. DNA for the CDR3: TGCAGCGTTGACGAACTCAACTATGGCTACACCTTC.